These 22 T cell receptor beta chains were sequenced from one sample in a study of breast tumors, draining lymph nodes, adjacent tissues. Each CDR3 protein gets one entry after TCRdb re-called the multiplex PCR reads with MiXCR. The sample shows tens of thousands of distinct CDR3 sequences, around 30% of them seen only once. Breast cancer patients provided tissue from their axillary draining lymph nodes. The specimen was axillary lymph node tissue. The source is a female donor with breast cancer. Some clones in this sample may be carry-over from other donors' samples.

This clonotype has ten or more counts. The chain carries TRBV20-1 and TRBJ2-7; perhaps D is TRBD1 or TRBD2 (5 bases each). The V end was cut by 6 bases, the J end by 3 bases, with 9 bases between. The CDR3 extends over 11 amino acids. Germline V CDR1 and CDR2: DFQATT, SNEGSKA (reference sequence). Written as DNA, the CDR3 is TGCAGTGCCCCGGGGCTCTACGAGCAGTACTTC. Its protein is CSAPGLYEQYF.

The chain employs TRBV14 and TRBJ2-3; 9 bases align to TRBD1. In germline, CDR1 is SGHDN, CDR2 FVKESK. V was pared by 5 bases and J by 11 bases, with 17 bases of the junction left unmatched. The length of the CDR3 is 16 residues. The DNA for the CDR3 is TGTGCCAGCAGCAAAGGGTCCGGGACAGGGTACTACGAGCAGTATTTT. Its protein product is CASSKGSGTGYYEQYF. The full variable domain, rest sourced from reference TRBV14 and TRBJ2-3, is EAGVTQFPSHSVIEKGQTVTLRCDPISGHDNLYWYRRVMGKEIKFLLHFVKESKQDESGMPNNRFLAERTGGTYSTLKVQPAELEDSGVYFCASSKGSGTGYYEQYFGPGTRLTVL.

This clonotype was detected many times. CDR3 amino acids: CASSFGLASYMNTGELFF. Written as DNA, the CDR3 is TGTGCCAGCAGCTTCGGACTAGCGAGTTATATGAACACCGGGGAGCTGTTTTTT. The chain uses TRBV11-2 and TRBJ2-2, with 9 bases matching TRBD2. There are 18 residues in the CDR3. The V segment lost 3 bases and the J segment 1 base; nucleotides outside the gene matches: 9. The germline CDR1 and CDR2 sequences are SGHAT and FQNNGV.

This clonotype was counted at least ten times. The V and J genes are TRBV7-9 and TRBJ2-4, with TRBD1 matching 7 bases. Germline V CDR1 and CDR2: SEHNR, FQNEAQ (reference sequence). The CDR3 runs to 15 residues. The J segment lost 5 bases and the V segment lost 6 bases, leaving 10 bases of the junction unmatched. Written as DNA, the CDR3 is TGTGCCAGCAGTCTCCGGGACAGAGGGCAAAACATTCAGTACTTC. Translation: CASSLRDRGQNIQYF. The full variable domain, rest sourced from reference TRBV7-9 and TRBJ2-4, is DTGVSQNPRHKITKRGQNVTFRCDPISEHNRLYWYRQTLGQGPEFLTYFQNEAQLEKSRLLSDRFSAERPKGSFSTLEIQRTEQGDSAMYLCASSLRDRGQNIQYFGAGTRLSVL.

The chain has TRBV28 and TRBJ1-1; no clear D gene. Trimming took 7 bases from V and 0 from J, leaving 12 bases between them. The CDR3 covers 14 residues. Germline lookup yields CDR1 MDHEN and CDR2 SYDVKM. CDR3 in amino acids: CASTRRTMNTEAFF. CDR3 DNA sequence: TGTGCCAGCACCCGACGGACCATGAACACTGAAGCTTTCTTT.

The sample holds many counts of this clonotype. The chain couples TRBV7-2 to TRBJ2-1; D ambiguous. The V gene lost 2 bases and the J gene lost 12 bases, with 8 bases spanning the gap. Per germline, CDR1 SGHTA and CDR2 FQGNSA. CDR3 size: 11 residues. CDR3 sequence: CASSLFPGQFF. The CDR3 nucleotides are TGTGCCAGCAGCTTATTTCCGGGGCAGTTCTTC. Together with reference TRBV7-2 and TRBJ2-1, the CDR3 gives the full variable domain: GAGVSQSPSNKVTEKGKDVELRCDPISGHTALYWYRQSLGQGLEFLIYFQGNSAPDKSGLPSDRFSAERTGGSVSTLTIQRTQQEDSAVYLCASSLFPGQFFGPGTRLTVL.

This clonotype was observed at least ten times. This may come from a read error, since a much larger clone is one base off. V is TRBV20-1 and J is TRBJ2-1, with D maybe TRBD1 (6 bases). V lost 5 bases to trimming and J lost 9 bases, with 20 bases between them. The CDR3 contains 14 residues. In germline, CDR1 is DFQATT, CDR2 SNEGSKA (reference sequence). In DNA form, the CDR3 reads TGCAGTGCTGGACAGCGGACCCTTAACACTGAGCAGTTCTTC. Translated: CSAGQRTLNTEQFF.

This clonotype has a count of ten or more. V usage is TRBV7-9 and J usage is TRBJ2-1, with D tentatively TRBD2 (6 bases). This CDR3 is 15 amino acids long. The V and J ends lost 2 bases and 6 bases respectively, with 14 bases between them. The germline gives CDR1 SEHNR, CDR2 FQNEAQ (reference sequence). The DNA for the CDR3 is TGTGCCAGCAGCTTATGGGGGGAGGACGGCAATGAGCAGTTCTTC. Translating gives CASSLWGEDGNEQFF.

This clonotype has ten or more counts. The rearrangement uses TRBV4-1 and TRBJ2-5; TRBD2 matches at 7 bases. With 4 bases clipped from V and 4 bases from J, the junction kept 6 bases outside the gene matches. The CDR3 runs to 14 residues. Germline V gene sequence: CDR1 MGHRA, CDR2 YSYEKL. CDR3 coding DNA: TGCGCCAGCAGCCCCGGGACTACGATAGAGACCCAGTACTTC. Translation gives CASSPGTTIETQYF.

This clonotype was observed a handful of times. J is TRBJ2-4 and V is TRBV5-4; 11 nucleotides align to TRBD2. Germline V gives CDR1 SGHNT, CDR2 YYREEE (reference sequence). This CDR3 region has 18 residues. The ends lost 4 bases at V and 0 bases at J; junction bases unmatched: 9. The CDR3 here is CASSGGTSGGIAKNIQYF. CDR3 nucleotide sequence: TGTGCCAGCAGCGGCGGGACTAGCGGTGGTATAGCCAAAAACATTCAGTACTTC.

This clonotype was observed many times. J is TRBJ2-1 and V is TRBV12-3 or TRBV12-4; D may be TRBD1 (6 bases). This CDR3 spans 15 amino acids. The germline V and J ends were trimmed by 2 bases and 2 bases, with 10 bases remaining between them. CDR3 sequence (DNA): TGTGCCAGCAGTTTACCGGGACAAACCTACAATGAGCAGTTCTTC. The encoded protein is CASSLPGQTYNEQFF.

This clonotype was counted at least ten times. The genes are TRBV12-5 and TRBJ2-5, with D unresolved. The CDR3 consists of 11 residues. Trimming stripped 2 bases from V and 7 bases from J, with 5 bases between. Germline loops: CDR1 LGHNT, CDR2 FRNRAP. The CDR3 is CASGLKGTQYF. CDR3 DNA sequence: TGTGCTAGTGGTTTGAAGGGGACCCAGTACTTC.

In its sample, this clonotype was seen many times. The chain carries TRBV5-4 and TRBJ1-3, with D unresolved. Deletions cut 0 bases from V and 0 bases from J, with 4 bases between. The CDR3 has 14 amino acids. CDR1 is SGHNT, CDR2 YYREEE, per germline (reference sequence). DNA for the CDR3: TGTGCCAGCAGCTTGGATCCCTCTGGAAACACCATATATTTT. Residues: CASSLDPSGNTIYF.

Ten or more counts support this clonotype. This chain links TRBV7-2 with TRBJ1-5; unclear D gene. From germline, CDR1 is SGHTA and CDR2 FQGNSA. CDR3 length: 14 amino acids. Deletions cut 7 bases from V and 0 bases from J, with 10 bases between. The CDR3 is CASTLGFSNQPQHF. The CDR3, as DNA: TGTGCCAGCACCCTAGGGTTTAGCAATCAGCCCCAGCATTTT.

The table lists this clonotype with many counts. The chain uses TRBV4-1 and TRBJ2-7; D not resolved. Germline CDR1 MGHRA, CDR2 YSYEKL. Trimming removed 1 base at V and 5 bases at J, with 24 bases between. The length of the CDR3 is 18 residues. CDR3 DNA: TGCGCCAGCAGCCAAGGGCTAGGCGCCTCCCGTCGGCAGGACGAGCAGTACTTC. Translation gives CASSQGLGASRRQDEQYF.

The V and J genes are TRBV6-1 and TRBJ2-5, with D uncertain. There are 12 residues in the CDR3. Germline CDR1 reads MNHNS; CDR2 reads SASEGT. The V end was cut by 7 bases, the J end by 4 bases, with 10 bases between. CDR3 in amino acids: CASMLLPETQYF. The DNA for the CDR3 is TGTGCCAGCATGCTTCTTCCAGAGACCCAGTACTTC.

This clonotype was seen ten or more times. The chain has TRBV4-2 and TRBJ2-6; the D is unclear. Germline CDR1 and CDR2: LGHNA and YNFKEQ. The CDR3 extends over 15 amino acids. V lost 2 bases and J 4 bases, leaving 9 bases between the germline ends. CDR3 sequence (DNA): TGTGCCAGCAGCCAATCGCTAACCGGGGCCAACGTCCTGACTTTC. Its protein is CASSQSLTGANVLTF.

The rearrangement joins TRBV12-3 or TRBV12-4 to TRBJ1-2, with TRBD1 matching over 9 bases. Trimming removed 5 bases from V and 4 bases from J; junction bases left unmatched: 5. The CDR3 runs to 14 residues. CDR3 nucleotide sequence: TGTGCCAGCAGTACCGGGACAGGGCGCTATGGCTACACCTTC. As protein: CASSTGTGRYGYTF.

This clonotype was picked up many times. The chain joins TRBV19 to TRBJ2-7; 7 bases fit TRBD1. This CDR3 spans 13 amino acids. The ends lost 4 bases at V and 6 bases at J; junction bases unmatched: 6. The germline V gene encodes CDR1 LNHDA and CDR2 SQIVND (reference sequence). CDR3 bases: TGTGCCAGTAGTAGTGGGACAGCCTCCGAGCAGTACTTC. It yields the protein CASSSGTASEQYF. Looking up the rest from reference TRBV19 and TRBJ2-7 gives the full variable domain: DGGITQSPKYLFRKEGQNVTLSCEQNLNHDAMYWYRQDPGQGLRLIYYSQIVNDFQKGDIAEGYSVSREKKESFPLTVTSAQKNPTAFYLCASSSGTASEQYFGPGTRLTVT.

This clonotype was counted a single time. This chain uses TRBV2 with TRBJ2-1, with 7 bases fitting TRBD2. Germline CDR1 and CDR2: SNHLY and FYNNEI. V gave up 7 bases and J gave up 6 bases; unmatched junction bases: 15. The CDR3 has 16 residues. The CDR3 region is CASNALVGGLSNEQFF. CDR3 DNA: TGTGCCAGCAACGCCCTAGTGGGAGGGCTCAGCAATGAGCAGTTCTTC.

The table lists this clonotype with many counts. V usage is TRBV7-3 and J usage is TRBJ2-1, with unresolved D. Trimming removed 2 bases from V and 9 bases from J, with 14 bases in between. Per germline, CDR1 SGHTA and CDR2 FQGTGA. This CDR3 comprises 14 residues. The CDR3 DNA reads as TGTGCCAGCAGCTTAGGGCCTAGTGGTGGTGAGCAGTTCTTC. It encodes CASSLGPSGGEQFF.

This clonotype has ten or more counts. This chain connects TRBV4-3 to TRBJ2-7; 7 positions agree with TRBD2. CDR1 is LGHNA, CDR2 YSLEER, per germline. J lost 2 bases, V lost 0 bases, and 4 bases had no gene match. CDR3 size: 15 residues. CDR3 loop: CASSQEGSGTYEQYF. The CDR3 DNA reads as TGCGCCAGCAGCCAAGAAGGCAGCGGGACCTACGAGCAGTACTTC.